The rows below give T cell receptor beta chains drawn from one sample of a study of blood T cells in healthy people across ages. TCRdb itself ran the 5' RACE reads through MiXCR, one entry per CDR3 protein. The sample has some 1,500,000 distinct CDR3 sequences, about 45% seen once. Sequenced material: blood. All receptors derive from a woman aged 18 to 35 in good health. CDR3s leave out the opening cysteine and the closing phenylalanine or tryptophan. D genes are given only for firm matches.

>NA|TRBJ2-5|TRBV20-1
SASGRDNEQY
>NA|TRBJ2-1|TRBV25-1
ASSDGYEQF
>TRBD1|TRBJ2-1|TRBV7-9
ASGTVSYNEQF
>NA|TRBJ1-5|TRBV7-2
ASSLDWTGNQPQH
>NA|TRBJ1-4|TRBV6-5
ASRDGVLEKLF
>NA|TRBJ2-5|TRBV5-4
ASSTGNRETQY
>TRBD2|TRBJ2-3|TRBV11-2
ASSLASGSPDTQY
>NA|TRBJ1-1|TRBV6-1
ASSDGRETEAF
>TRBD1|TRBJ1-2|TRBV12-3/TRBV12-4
ASSAGQGVGGCT
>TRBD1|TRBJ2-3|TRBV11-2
ASSAGQGLGTQY
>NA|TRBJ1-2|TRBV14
ASSRAVIYGYT
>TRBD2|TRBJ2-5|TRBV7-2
ASSLAISGGLGGETQY
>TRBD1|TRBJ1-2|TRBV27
ASSLSTGGEVLGGYT
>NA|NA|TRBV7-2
ASSFQGRTHLYEQY
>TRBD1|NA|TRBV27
ASSPRQGRWNEQY
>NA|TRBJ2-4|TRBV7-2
ASSLAQGLAKNIQY
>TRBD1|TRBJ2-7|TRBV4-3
ASSQYHQGEDEQY
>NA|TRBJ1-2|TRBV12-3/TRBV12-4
ASSLGRARGGYT
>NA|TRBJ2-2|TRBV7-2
ASSSYLGELF
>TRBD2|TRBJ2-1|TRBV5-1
ASSLVGTSGGNNEQF
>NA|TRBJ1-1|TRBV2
ASREDSVDTEAF
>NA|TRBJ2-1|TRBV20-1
SARGRLGNEQF
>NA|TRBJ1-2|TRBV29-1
SVSPRQLSNYGYT
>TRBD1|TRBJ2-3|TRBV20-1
SARQGAGADTQY
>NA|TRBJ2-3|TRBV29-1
SAGVGGRTDTQY